The present T cell receptor (beta chain) was sequenced within a study of cytotoxic CD8 clonotypes in ibrutinib-treated CLL. The V gene's germline CDR1 is MNHNY and CDR2 SVGAGI (reference sequence). The CDR3 runs to 16 residues. J lost 5 bases, V lost 4 bases, and 10 bases had no gene match. Targeted sequencing depth ranged from 1 in 200,000 to 1 in 1 million T cells. The data were produced by immunoSEQ multiplex PCR, yet TCRdb's version contains in-frame clones alone and is incomplete. This sample has 110,000 to 150,000 clones; approximately 90% occur once, and the top ten carry roughly 10%. The receptor was derived from a human donor with chronic lymphocytic leukemia. This material consisted of PBMCs, taken after 12 months of ibrutinib treatment. This chain connects TRBV6-6 to TRBJ2-1; 8 nucleotides match TRBD2. The CDR3 DNA sequence: TGTGCCAGCAGTTCCGGCGGAGCGGGAGTTAACAATGAGCAGTTCTTC. It specifies CASSSGGAGVNNEQFF.